The 26 T cell receptor beta chains below all came from one sample that was sequenced in a study of patients and donors after allogeneic stem cell transplantation. TCRdb called the RT-PCR reads again in MiXCR, with one record for every CDR3 protein. The sample contains approximately 11,000 distinct CDR3 sequences, roughly a fifth of which appear only once. Specimen: blood, either unsorted or a sorted T cell fraction (not recorded which). The receptor set was obtained from a human donor who was either an allogeneic HSCT recipient or a stem cell or donor lymphocyte infusion donor (not recorded which). It is not recorded whose cells these are; they may come from a transplant donor.

By proportion, this clonotype is medium-sized (0.01 to 0.1%). The rearrangement links TRBV5-1 to TRBJ1-5; possibly TRBD1 for D (6 bases). There are 15 residues in the CDR3. Trimming removed 2 bases from V and 2 bases from J, with 11 bases in between. Germline V gives CDR1 SGHRS, CDR2 YFSETQ. The CDR3: CASSLQGGRNQPQHF. For the CDR3, the DNA is TGCGCCAGCAGCTTACAGGGTGGTCGCAATCAGCCCCAGCATTTT.

The chain combines TRBV3-1 with TRBJ1-2; D remains ambiguous. The CDR3 is 14 amino acids. CDR1 is LGHDT and CDR2 is YNNKEL in the germline V gene (reference sequence). Trimming pared 5 bases from V and 7 bases from J, leaving 17 bases between. The CDR3 here is CASSVRTPPGGYTF. CDR3 in DNA: TGTGCCAGCAGCGTCCGGACTCCTCCCGGTGGCTACACCTTC.

The CDR3 sequence is CAWSSHPSNYGYTF. DNA for the CDR3: TGTGCCTGGAGTTCACATCCATCTAACTATGGCTACACCTTC. The chain uses TRBV30 and TRBJ1-2; D uncertain. The V end lost 2 bases, the J end lost 0 bases, and 10 bases lay between the germline ends. CDR1 is GTSNPN, CDR2 SVGIG, per germline (reference sequence). The CDR3 length is 14 residues.

V is TRBV20-1 and J is TRBJ2-1; weak D call: TRBD2 (6 bases). Germline loops: CDR1 DFQATT, CDR2 SNEGSKA (reference sequence). Trimming took off 6 bases at V and 0 bases at J, with 15 bases between the two ends. The CDR3 contains 15 residues. This CDR3 reads CSANRAGSSYNEQFF. The CDR3 coding sequence is TGCAGTGCAAATAGGGCGGGGAGCTCCTACAATGAGCAGTTCTTC.

The table lists this clonotype with a few counts. The CDR3 reads CASSPTGYPEAFF. In DNA form, the CDR3 reads TGTGCCAGCAGCCCGACAGGGTACCCTGAAGCTTTCTTT. The rearrangement joins TRBV7-9 to TRBJ1-1, with TRBD1 matching 7 bases. Germline V gives CDR1 SEHNR, CDR2 FQNEAQ (reference sequence). There are 13 residues in the CDR3. After removal of 5 bases from V and 6 bases from J, the junction contained 6 bases not matched to a gene.

This clonotype was recorded many times. The chain employs TRBV4-3 and TRBJ1-2; 9 nucleotides align to TRBD1. CDR1 and CDR2 from the germline V gene are LGHNA and YSLEER. Trimming took 4 bases from V and 8 from J; bases not matched to a gene: 5. The CDR3 is 13 amino acids. CDR3 bases: TGCGCCAGCAGCCCCGGGACAGGGAGAGGCTACACCTTC. Translated, it gives CASSPGTGRGYTF.

This clonotype was recorded a few times. The chain couples TRBV3-1 to TRBJ1-3; no firm D call. The V gene's germline CDR1 is LGHDT and CDR2 YNNKEL (reference sequence). The CDR3 contains 12 residues. V lost 4 bases and J lost 4, with 5 bases in between. The CDR3 protein is CASSPPGNTIYF. The CDR3 nucleotides read TGTGCCAGCAGCCCCCCCGGAAACACCATATATTTT. The whole variable domain, filled in from reference TRBV3-1 and TRBJ1-3, reads DTAVSQTPKYLVTQMGNDKSIKCEQNLGHDTMYWYKQDSKKFLKIMFSYNNKELIINETVPNRFSPKSPDKAHLNLHINSLELGDSAVYFCASSPPGNTIYFGEGSWLTVV.

Remarks on this clonotype: Likely a read error: the CDR3 ends without its conserved phenylalanine or tryptophan. The chain employs TRBV5-5 and TRBJ2-3; tentatively, D is TRBD1 or TRBD2 (5 bases each). Germline values: CDR1 SGHKS, CDR2 YYEKEE (reference sequence). The CDR3 sequence is 13 residues long. Trimming left V 3 bases short and J 5 bases short, with 10 bases between. DNA for the CDR3: TGTGCCAGCAGCTCACCGGGGCTAGATACGCAGTATTTG. This translates into CASSSPGLDTQYL.

This clonotype occurred a few times. The rearrangement joins TRBV6-5 to TRBJ2-7; D not resolved. This CDR3 contains 9 residues. Germline lookup yields CDR1 MNHEY and CDR2 SVGAGI. V lost 10 bases and J 6 bases, leaving 7 bases between the germline ends. This CDR3 is CATGSEQYF. In DNA form, the CDR3 reads TGTGCCACGGGCTCCGAGCAGTACTTC.

The CDR3 sequence: CSARGLAEETQYF. CDR3 bases: TGCAGTGCTAGGGGACTAGCGGAAGAGACCCAGTACTTC. The chain uses TRBV20-1 and TRBJ2-5; 11 nucleotides line up with TRBD2. Looked up from germline, CDR1 is DFQATT and CDR2 is SNEGSKA (reference sequence). V lost 3 bases, J lost 3 bases, and 0 bases stayed unmatched. The CDR3 extends over 13 amino acids.

This clonotype has only a few counts. The gene calls are TRBV7-8 and TRBJ1-4; no clear D gene. CDR3 length: 12 amino acids. V lost 0 bases and J lost 4, with 0 bases in between. CDR1 and CDR2 (germline): SGHVS, FQNEAQ. Here the CDR3 reads CASSLANEKLFF. CDR3 in DNA: TGTGCCAGCAGCTTAGCTAATGAAAAACTGTTTTTT.

At least ten counts were recorded for this clonotype. This rearrangement joins TRBV7-8 to TRBJ1-2; no firm D call. Per the germline V gene, CDR1 is SGHVS and CDR2 is FQNEAQ. The CDR3 contains 15 residues. V dropped 1 base and J dropped 4 bases, with 13 bases sitting between them. The CDR3 loop is CASSLDVGNSYGYTF. The CDR3 DNA sequence: TGTGCCAGCAGCTTAGACGTGGGGAATTCCTATGGCTACACCTTC.

This chain connects TRBV7-2 to TRBJ2-3; the match to TRBD1 covers 7 bases. Germline CDR1 and CDR2: SGHTA and FQGNSA. The CDR3 consists of 13 residues. The V segment lost 5 bases and the J segment 7 bases; nucleotides outside the gene matches: 6. CDR3 loop: CASSPEGAYTQYF. The CDR3 DNA is TGTGCCAGCAGCCCCGAGGGGGCATATACGCAGTATTTT.

This clonotype appeared many times. The chain joins TRBV6-5 to TRBJ1-1; perhaps TRBD1 as D (6 bases). The CDR3 extends over 13 amino acids. Per the germline V gene, CDR1 is MNHEY and CDR2 is SVGAGI. Trimming took off 6 bases at V and 8 bases at J, with 16 bases between the two ends. The CDR3 region has the DNA TGTGCCAGCAGGGGGGGGGCAACTAAAGAAGCTTTCTTT. This codes for CASRGGATKEAFF.

This clonotype was found many times. This chain links TRBV12-3 or TRBV12-4 with TRBJ1-2; no clear D. The CDR3 sequence is 12 residues long. The V end was cut by 2 bases, the J end by 6 bases, with 7 bases between. DNA of the CDR3: TGTGCCAGCAGTTTATCTGGGAATGGCTACACCTTC. Translating gives CASSLSGNGYTF.

This clonotype was recorded many times. The chain is built from TRBV5-1 and TRBJ2-3; 7 nucleotides agree with TRBD1. CDR3 length: 16 amino acids. CDR1 is SGHRS and CDR2 is YFSETQ in the germline V gene. The junction had 8 bases not matched to a gene; V was cut back by 4 bases and J by 0 bases. The CDR3 bases are TGCGCCAGCAGCCTCCGGGACAGAAGAAGCACAGATACGCAGTATTTT. This translates into CASSLRDRRSTDTQYF. The complete variable domain, with remaining parts taken from reference TRBV5-1 and TRBJ2-3, reads KAGVTQTPRYLIKTRGQQVTLSCSPISGHRSVSWYQQTPGQGLQFLFEYFSETQRNKGNFPGRFSGRQFSNSRSEMNVSTLELGDSALYLCASSLRDRRSTDTQYFGPGTRLTVL.

This clonotype has ten or more counts. This chain joins TRBV12-3 or TRBV12-4 and TRBJ1-1; TRBD1 matches 9 bases. Trimming at V came to 7 bases and at J to 4 bases, leaving 7 bases not matched to a gene. This CDR3 comprises 14 residues. CDR3 DNA: TGTGCCAGCACCAAGGAGGGACAGGGCACTGAAGCTTTCTTT. Its protein product is CASTKEGQGTEAFF.

This clonotype turned up a few times. The genes are TRBV19 and TRBJ2-1; no firm D call. CDR1 is LNHDA and CDR2 is SQIVND in the germline V gene (reference sequence). The ends were cut back, 3 bases at V and 9 bases at J, with 12 bases in the middle. The CDR3 totals 13 residues. The DNA for the CDR3 is TGTGCCAGTAGTATCCTGCTAGAAGGTGAGCAGTTCTTC. Residues: CASSILLEGEQFF.

The sample holds a few counts of this clonotype. The chain uses TRBV7-9 and TRBJ1-1; TRBD1 matches 7 bases. V was clipped by 5 bases and J by 4 bases; unmatched bases: 4. The germline gives CDR1 SEHNR, CDR2 FQNEAQ (reference sequence). The CDR3 length is 13 residues. The CDR3, as DNA: TGTGCCAGCAGCGGGACAGCGGGCACTGAAGCTTTCTTT. It specifies CASSGTAGTEAFF.

This clonotype came up a few times. The chain couples TRBV5-1 to TRBJ2-7; D might be TRBD1 or TRBD2, each matching 5 bases. Per germline, CDR1 SGHRS and CDR2 YFSETQ. V was trimmed by 3 bases and J by 2 bases, leaving 18 bases between them. This CDR3 is built from 16 residues. DNA for the CDR3: TGCGCCAGCAGCTCAGGAGGAGGCGGACACCCCTACGAGCAGTACTTC. Protein sequence: CASSSGGGGHPYEQYF.

This clonotype turned up a few times. The V call is TRBV7-2, the J call TRBJ1-5; D is uncertain. CDR3 size: 13 residues. The germline V and J ends were trimmed by 1 base and 5 bases, with 6 bases remaining between them. Per germline, CDR1 SGHTA and CDR2 FQGNSA. The CDR3 sequence is CASSLDSYQPQHF. CDR3 coding DNA: TGTGCCAGCAGCTTAGACAGTTATCAGCCCCAGCATTTT.

The chain combines TRBV14 with TRBJ1-6; no clear D gene. Germline V gene lookup returns CDR1 SGHDN and CDR2 FVKESK. The V end was cut by 1 base, the J end by 7 bases, with 17 bases between. This CDR3 region has 17 residues. The CDR3 nucleotides read TGTGCCAGCAGCCAAGCTAGATCCGGGTCCATCAATTCACCCCTCCACTTT. Its protein is CASSQARSGSINSPLHF.

There are a few counts of this clonotype. The CDR3 protein is CASAPPLTDTQYF. The CDR3 DNA reads TGTGCCAGCGCCCCGCCGCTCACAGATACGCAGTATTTT. The chain carries TRBV6-6 and TRBJ2-3; unclear D gene. Germline CDR1 reads MNHNY; CDR2 reads SVGAGI (reference sequence). CDR3 length equals 13 residues. The V gene lost 8 bases and the J gene lost 2 bases, with 11 bases spanning the gap.

The chain couples TRBV30 to TRBJ1-1, with 7 bases identical to TRBD1. The CDR3 totals 16 residues. In germline, CDR1 is GTSNPN, CDR2 SVGIG (reference sequence). J was trimmed by 0 bases and V by 3 bases; bases with no gene match: 10. The CDR3 nucleotides read TGTGCCTGGAGAGATACCCGGACAGGATTGAACACTGAAGCTTTCTTT. It is translated as CAWRDTRTGLNTEAFF.

This clonotype was counted many times. The DNA of the CDR3 is TGTGCCAGCAGTTACTCGCAGGGGAACACTGAAGCTTTCTTT. Translating it yields CASSYSQGNTEAFF. This chain uses TRBV6-5 with TRBJ1-1; D is possibly TRBD1 (5 bases). From germline, CDR1 is MNHEY and CDR2 SVGAGI. V was pared by 0 bases and J by 1 base, with 6 bases between. This CDR3 comprises 14 residues.

This clonotype was seen at least ten times. This chain uses TRBV3-1 with TRBJ1-4, with 7 bases matching TRBD1. CDR1 and CDR2 from the germline V gene are LGHDT and YNNKEL (reference sequence). The CDR3 totals 16 residues. J lost 8 bases, V lost 4 bases, and 13 bases had no gene match. CDR3 nucleotides: TGTGCCAGCAGCCCTACGGCGACAGGGTCGGGCGAAAAACTGTTTTTT. Amino acids: CASSPTATGSGEKLFF.